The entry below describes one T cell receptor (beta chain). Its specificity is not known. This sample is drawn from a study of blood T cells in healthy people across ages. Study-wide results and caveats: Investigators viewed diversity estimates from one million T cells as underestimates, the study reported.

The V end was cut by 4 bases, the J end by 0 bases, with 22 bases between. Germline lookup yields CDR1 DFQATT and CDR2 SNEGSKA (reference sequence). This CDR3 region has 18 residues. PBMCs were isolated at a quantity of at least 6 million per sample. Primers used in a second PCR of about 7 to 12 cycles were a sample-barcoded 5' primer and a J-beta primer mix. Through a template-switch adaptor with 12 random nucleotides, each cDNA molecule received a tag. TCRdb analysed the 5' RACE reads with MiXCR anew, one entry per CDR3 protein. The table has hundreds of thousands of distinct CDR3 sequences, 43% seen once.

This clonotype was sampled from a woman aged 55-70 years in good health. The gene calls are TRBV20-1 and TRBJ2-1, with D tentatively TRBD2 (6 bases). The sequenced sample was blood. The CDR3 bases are TGCAGTGCTACCAGTGGTGCCCGGGGGTGGAGCTCCTACAATGAGCAGTTCTTC. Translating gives CSATSGARGWSSYNEQFF.